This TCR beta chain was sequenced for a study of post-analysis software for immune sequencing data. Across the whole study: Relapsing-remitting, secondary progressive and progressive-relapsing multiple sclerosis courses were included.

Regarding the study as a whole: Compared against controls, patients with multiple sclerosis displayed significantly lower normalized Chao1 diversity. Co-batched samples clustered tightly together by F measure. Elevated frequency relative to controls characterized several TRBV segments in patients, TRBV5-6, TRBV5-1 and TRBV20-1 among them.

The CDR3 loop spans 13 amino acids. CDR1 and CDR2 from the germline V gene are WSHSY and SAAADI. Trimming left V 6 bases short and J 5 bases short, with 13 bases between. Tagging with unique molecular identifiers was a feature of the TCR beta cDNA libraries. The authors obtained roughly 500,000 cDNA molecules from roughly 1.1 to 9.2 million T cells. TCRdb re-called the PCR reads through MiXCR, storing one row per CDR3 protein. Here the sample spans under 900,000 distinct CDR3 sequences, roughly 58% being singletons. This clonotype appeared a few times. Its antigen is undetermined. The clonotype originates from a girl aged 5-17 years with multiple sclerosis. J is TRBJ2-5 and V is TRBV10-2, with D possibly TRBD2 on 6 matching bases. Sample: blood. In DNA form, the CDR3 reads TGCGCCAGCAGAGAAGGTGGAGGGGAGACCCAGTACTTC. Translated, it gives CASREGGGETQYF.